The 8 T cell receptor beta chains below come from one sample, sequenced in a study of blood T cell repertoires in COVID-19. This table comes from immunoSEQ multiplex PCR, and its TCRdb copy is limited to in-frame clones, with some not included. The sample includes about 210,000 clones, 84% of them seen just once. Sequencing was carried out using PBMCs or T cells enriched from blood (not recorded which). The receptors stem from a young woman who had been exposed to COVID-19.

This clone was detected only a few times. The gene calls are TRBV29-1 and TRBJ1-1; TRBD1 is a possible D gene (5 bases). CDR1 is SQVTM and CDR2 is ANQGSEA in the germline V gene. The CDR3 loop spans 12 amino acids. V was trimmed by 7 bases and J by 2 bases, leaving 11 bases between them. The CDR3 region is CSDDGGNTEAFF. CDR3 DNA: TGCAGCGACGACGGGGGAAACACTGAAGCTTTCTTT.

The chain combines TRBV10-2 with TRBJ2-3; 8 nucleotides line up with TRBD2. Germline trimming cut 6 bases from V and 2 bases from J; bases unmatched to any gene: 13. The CDR3 consists of 17 residues. Germline V CDR1 and CDR2: WSHSY, SAAADI. The CDR3 protein is CASRVVEAGASTDTQYF. The CDR3 coding sequence is TGCGCCAGCAGGGTGGTCGAAGCGGGGGCTTCCACAGATACGCAGTATTTT.

This clone has only one observation. The J gene is TRBJ1-5, the V gene TRBV19; no definite D call. Germline CDR1 is LNHDA and CDR2 is SQIVND (reference sequence). This CDR3 region has 13 residues. Trimming pared 5 bases from V and 7 bases from J, leaving 12 bases between. CDR3 DNA sequence: TGTGCCAGTAGTTTCGGACCTAGCCAGCCCCAGCATTTT. Translating it yields CASSFGPSQPQHF.

This clone was observed a single time. The chain carries TRBV10-2 and TRBJ2-1; D is possibly TRBD2 (7 bases). The CDR3 covers 14 residues. V was trimmed by 0 bases and J by 10 bases, leaving 13 bases between them. Per germline, CDR1 WSHSY and CDR2 SAAADI. CDR3 nucleotides: TGCGCCAGCAGTGAGTCCCTCGGGGGGCGGGAGCAGTTCTTC. Translating gives CASSESLGGREQFF.

This clone was seen only a few times. The rearrangement links TRBV10-3 to TRBJ1-2, with 8 bases aligning to TRBD1. The V gene end was trimmed by 2 bases and the J gene end by 6 bases; junction bases not matched to a gene: 2. Germline V gene lookup returns CDR1 ENHRY and CDR2 SYGVKD. The CDR3 loop spans 13 amino acids. The DNA of the CDR3 is TGTGCCATCAGTGAGACGGACAGGGATGGCTACACCTTC. Protein: CAISETDRDGYTF.

The chain recombines TRBV19 with TRBJ1-5; possible D gene TRBD1, 5 bases. In germline, CDR1 is LNHDA, CDR2 SQIVND (reference sequence). The CDR3 consists of 12 residues. V lost 8 bases and J lost 7, with 12 bases in between. The CDR3 loop reads CASWGVGQPQHF. CDR3 nucleotide sequence: TGTGCCAGTTGGGGCGTGGGGCAGCCCCAGCATTTT.

About this clone: The junction and the germline gene differ at one end; a read error may be behind it. This chain uses TRBV2 with TRBJ1-6; 7 nucleotides agree with TRBD1. CDR3 length: 11 amino acids. Germline V gives CDR1 SNHLY, CDR2 FYNNEI. CDR3 amino acids: CASSGPDRQLF. The CDR3 DNA is TGTGCCAGCAGTGGCCCGGACAGGCAACTATTT.

The chain employs TRBV19 and TRBJ1-1; D is ambiguous. The germline V gene has CDR1 LNHDA and CDR2 SQIVND (reference sequence). V was trimmed by 6 bases and J by 6 bases, leaving 20 bases between them. The CDR3 runs 15 residues. The CDR3 here is CASSPSYSAGAEAFF. CDR3 coding DNA: TGTGCCAGTAGCCCTTCTTACTCAGCCGGGGCTGAAGCTTTCTTT. The whole variable domain, filled in from reference TRBV19 and TRBJ1-1, reads DGGITQSPKYLFRKEGQNVTLSCEQNLNHDAMYWYRQDPGQGLRLIYYSQIVNDFQKGDIAEGYSVSREKKESFPLTVTSAQKNPTAFYLCASSPSYSAGAEAFFGQGTRLTVV.